These 17 T cell receptor beta chains came from one sample sequenced in a study of shared clonotypes between healthy human individuals. The data were produced by immunoSEQ multiplex PCR, yet TCRdb's version contains in-frame clones alone and is incomplete. The sample comprises 2 million to 2.5 million clones, 95% of which are singletons, and approximately 0.13% rests with the top ten. The specimen sequenced was naive CD4+ T cells sorted from blood. The sample's subset: CD45RA+ positively selected. The receptors shown here come from a man between 18 and 35 years old in good health.

The chain is built from TRBV28 and TRBJ2-7; the match to TRBD1 covers 7 bases. CDR3 length: 14 amino acids. Germline-derived CDR1 and CDR2 are MDHEN and SYDVKM. Trimming cost V 6 bases and J 4 bases; bases outside gene matches: 9. CDR3 sequence (DNA): TGTGCCAGCAGCCAGACAGGGAGAGTTTACGAGCAGTACTTC. This translates into CASSQTGRVYEQYF.

This clone was detected once. CDR3 region: CASQDRGDIQETQYF. The CDR3 nucleotides read TGCGCCAGCCAGGACAGGGGGGATATCCAAGAGACCCAGTACTTC. The chain links TRBV5-1 to TRBJ2-5; 10 nucleotides align to TRBD1. Germline CDR1 reads SGHRS; CDR2 reads YFSETQ. The junction had 7 bases not matched to a gene; V was cut back by 7 bases and J by 1 base. CDR3 length: 15 amino acids.

V is TRBV5-1 and J is TRBJ2-7, with D unclear. CDR1 is SGHRS, CDR2 YFSETQ, per germline. V gave up 0 bases and J gave up 4 bases, with 8 bases separating them. The CDR3 runs to 13 residues. The CDR3 bases are TGCGCCAGCAGCTTGGGAGTAGCTTACGAGCAGTACTTC. This gives the protein CASSLGVAYEQYF.

The V and J genes are TRBV11-2 and TRBJ2-5, with TRBD2 matching 10 bases. The CDR3 loop spans 18 amino acids. The germline CDR1 and CDR2 sequences are SGHAT and FQNNGV. V was pared by 0 bases and J by 7 bases, with 14 bases of the junction left unmatched. This chain's CDR3 is CASSLDGSGGLVVGTQYF. The CDR3 DNA reads TGTGCCAGCAGCTTAGATGGTAGCGGGGGGCTCGTCGTCGGGACCCAGTACTTC.

The CDR3 DNA is TGTGCCAGCAGCTTAGGCGGACAGGGGAACACCGGGGAGCTGTTTTTT. This gives the protein CASSLGGQGNTGELFF. The chain links TRBV7-9 to TRBJ2-2; 8 positions match TRBD1. In germline, CDR1 is SEHNR, CDR2 FQNEAQ (reference sequence). V shed 1 base and J 1 base; nucleotides not matched to a gene: 2. The CDR3 has 16 amino acids.

This chain uses TRBV4-1 with TRBJ1-5, with unresolved D. CDR3 size: 19 residues. With 2 bases removed from V and 2 bases from J, the gap between germline ends came to 22 bases. The germline V gene encodes CDR1 MGHRA and CDR2 YSYEKL. Written as DNA, the CDR3 is TGCGCCAGCAGCCAATTCGAGGACCTGTTGGGAGTGGGCAATCAGCCCCAGCATTTT. Translating it yields CASSQFEDLLGVGNQPQHF.

The rearrangement joins TRBV5-1 to TRBJ2-1, with TRBD2 matching 9 bases. The V gene end was trimmed by 6 bases and the J gene end by 7 bases; junction bases not matched to a gene: 14. CDR1 is SGHRS, CDR2 YFSETQ, per germline. The CDR3 contains 16 residues. The CDR3 region has the DNA TGCGCCAGCACCTCTTCAGTAGCGGGAGCTTTTAATGAGCAGTTCTTC. Protein: CASTSSVAGAFNEQFF.

The rearrangement links TRBV4-1 to TRBJ2-3, with D possibly called TRBD1 or TRBD2 (5 bases each). V gave up 4 bases and J gave up 2 bases, with 19 bases separating them. Per germline, CDR1 MGHRA and CDR2 YSYEKL. The CDR3 is made up of 17 amino acids. DNA of the CDR3: TGCGCCAGCAGCCGAGCCAGGGACGTAGCGTTCACAGATACGCAGTATTTT. This codes for CASSRARDVAFTDTQYF.

CDR3 in amino acids: CASSSSGDQPQHF. The CDR3 coding sequence is TGTGCCAGCAGCTCCTCGGGGGATCAGCCCCAGCATTTT. V is TRBV11-2 and J is TRBJ1-5, with a tentative D call TRBD1 (5 bases). CDR1 and CDR2 from the germline V gene are SGHAT and FQNNGV. V was trimmed by 4 bases and J by 5 bases, leaving 9 bases between them. The CDR3 sequence is 13 residues long.

V usage is TRBV7-9 and J usage is TRBJ2-5, with TRBD2 as a possible D gene (5 bases). The CDR3 totals 13 residues. Trimming cost V 2 bases and J 4 bases, with 8 bases left between them. Germline V gene lookup returns CDR1 SEHNR and CDR2 FQNEAQ (reference sequence). In DNA, the CDR3 is TGTGCCAGCAGCTTAATGAGCGGAGAGACCCAGTACTTC. Protein product: CASSLMSGETQYF. Based on the CDR3 plus reference TRBV7-9 and TRBJ2-5, the full variable domain is DTGVSQNPRHKITKRGQNVTFRCDPISEHNRLYWYRQTLGQGPEFLTYFQNEAQLEKSRLLSDRFSAERPKGSFSTLEIQRTEQGDSAMYLCASSLMSGETQYFGPGTRLLVL.

The rearrangement uses TRBV5-1 and TRBJ2-4; possible D gene TRBD1, 5 bases. This CDR3 contains 15 residues. Per the germline V gene, CDR1 is SGHRS and CDR2 is YFSETQ. The V end was cut by 0 bases, the J end by 6 bases, with 13 bases between. The CDR3 DNA is TGCGCCAGCAGCTTGGGGGGCGAACCTACAAACATTCAGTACTTC. It encodes CASSLGGEPTNIQYF.

With regard to this clone: The same CDR3 can be traced to other DNA sequences in this sample. This chain connects TRBV6-5 to TRBJ2-1, with 14 bases fitting TRBD2. After removal of 6 bases from V and 9 bases from J, the junction contained 7 bases not matched to a gene. Germline V CDR1 and CDR2: MNHEY, SVGAGI. CDR3 length equals 15 residues. The CDR3 DNA is TGTGCCAGCAGCTCCGGACTAGCGGGAGGAGGTGAGCAGTTCTTC. Its translation is CASSSGLAGGGEQFF.

The rearrangement uses TRBV4-3 and TRBJ2-3; the D gene could be TRBD1 or TRBD2 (6 bases each). V lost 1 base and J lost 0, with 11 bases in between. The CDR3 loop spans 16 amino acids. Germline V gives CDR1 LGHNA, CDR2 YSLEER. CDR3 sequence: CASSQGRGTSTDTQYF. The CDR3 nucleotides are TGCGCCAGCAGCCAAGGGAGGGGGACTAGCACAGATACGCAGTATTTT.

The rearrangement uses TRBV6-1 and TRBJ2-7; 7 bases map to TRBD2. Germline trimming cut 1 base from V and 6 bases from J; bases unmatched to any gene: 6. Germline assignment: CDR1 MNHNS and CDR2 SASEGT. The CDR3 sequence is 14 residues long. The CDR3 loop reads CASSEGVAGGEQYF. The DNA of the CDR3 is TGTGCCAGCAGTGAAGGCGTAGCGGGCGGCGAGCAGTACTTC.

As concerns this clone: The identical CDR3 is also encoded by other nucleotide sequences in the sample. V gene TRBV19 combines with J gene TRBJ1-2, with D hard to call. Germline V lookup: CDR1 LNHDA, CDR2 SQIVND (reference sequence). Trimming took 5 bases from V and 2 from J, leaving 6 bases between them. The CDR3 has 12 residues. The CDR3 sequence is CASSDGNYGYTF. CDR3 nucleotide sequence: TGTGCCAGTAGTGACGGGAACTATGGCTACACCTTC.

The chain couples TRBV5-6 to TRBJ2-1; 10 nucleotides line up with TRBD2. This CDR3 region has 13 residues. In germline, CDR1 is SGHDT, CDR2 YYEEEE. V lost 4 bases and J lost 7; bases outside the gene matches: 2. In DNA form, the CDR3 reads TGTGCCAGCAGCCAACTAGCGGGGAATGAGCAGTTCTTC. This sequence encodes CASSQLAGNEQFF.

This chain uses TRBV18 with TRBJ2-5; D might be TRBD2 (6 bases). Trimming shortened V by 4 bases and J by 4 bases, and 10 bases separated the two germline ends. The CDR3 runs 13 residues. Germline CDR1 KGHSH, CDR2 LQKENI. CDR3 amino acids: CASSLGSSETQYF. As DNA, the CDR3 is TGTGCCAGCTCACTCGGGAGTTCAGAGACCCAGTACTTC.